The 11 T cell receptor beta chains presented below share a single source sample, sequenced in a study of T cell repertoires in cytomegalovirus infection. Their antigens remain unidentified. TCRdb used MiXCR to reprocess the reads, holding one entry per CDR3 protein. This table holds 370,000 or so distinct CDR3 sequences, just under 35% found once. Sequenced here: cultured PBMCs, sampled from culture after CMV antigen stimulation. The receptors originated from a human donor in good health (CMV status not recorded). Some clones in this sample may be carry-over from other donors' samples.

This clonotype has just a few counts. This chain uses TRBV7-8 with TRBJ1-1, with D possibly matching TRBD1 (6 bases). The length of the CDR3 is 16 residues. Germline CDR1 reads SGHVS; CDR2 reads FQNEAQ. V dropped 4 bases and J dropped 2 bases, with 17 bases sitting between them. The CDR3 loop is CASSSLPGQQNTEAFF. CDR3 in DNA: TGTGCCAGCAGCTCCCTCCCCGGACAGCAAAACACTGAAGCTTTCTTT.

This clonotype was seen ten or more times. The J gene is TRBJ2-7, the V gene TRBV30; 12 nucleotides align to TRBD2. Germline loops: CDR1 GTSNPN, CDR2 SVGIG (reference sequence). CDR3 size: 14 residues. V lost 0 bases, J lost 9 bases, and 6 bases stayed unmatched. The CDR3 nucleotides read TGTGCCTGGAGTGTAGAGGCTAGCGGGAGGGGGCAGTACTTC. Translating it yields CAWSVEASGRGQYF.

The gene calls are TRBV30 and TRBJ1-1; D not resolved. V was shortened by 0 bases and J by 1 base, with 9 bases between the two germline ends. The CDR3 length is 14 residues. CDR1 GTSNPN and CDR2 SVGIG come from the germline V gene (reference sequence). CDR3 bases: TGTGCCTGGAGTGTACTTCGGGGGAACACTGAAGCTTTCTTT. This encodes CAWSVLRGNTEAFF. The entire variable domain, with the rest obtained from reference TRBV30 and TRBJ1-1, is as follows: SQTIHQWPATLVQPVGSPLSLECTVEGTSNPNLYWYRQAAGRGLQLLFYSVGIGQISSEVPQNLSASRPQDRQFILSSKKLLLSDSGFYLCAWSVLRGNTEAFFGQGTRLTVV.

The rearrangement uses TRBV20-1 and TRBJ2-2; D uncertain. The CDR3 is 13 residues long. Trimming took 2 bases from V and 1 from J, leaving 5 bases between them. CDR1 DFQATT and CDR2 SNEGSKA come from the germline V gene (reference sequence). The CDR3 DNA sequence: TGCAGTGCTAGACAAGGGAACACCGGGGAGCTGTTTTTT. This translates into CSARQGNTGELFF.

This clonotype was detected a few times. The CDR3 region is CASSSRTGTNEKLFF. The CDR3 DNA reads as TGTGCCAGTAGTTCCCGGACAGGGACTAATGAAAAACTGTTTTTT. This rearrangement joins TRBV19 to TRBJ1-4; 8 bases map to TRBD1. Germline V gives CDR1 LNHDA, CDR2 SQIVND (reference sequence). The CDR3 consists of 15 residues. V was pared by 5 bases and J by 2 bases, with 4 bases of the junction left unmatched. The full variable domain, in which reference TRBV19 and TRBJ1-4 provide the parts outside the CDR3, is DGGITQSPKYLFRKEGQNVTLSCEQNLNHDAMYWYRQDPGQGLRLIYYSQIVNDFQKGDIAEGYSVSREKKESFPLTVTSAQKNPTAFYLCASSSRTGTNEKLFFGSGTQLSVL.

The rearrangement uses TRBV27 and TRBJ2-2; 12 bases line up with TRBD2. This CDR3 has 17 amino acids. Germline assignment: CDR1 MNHEY and CDR2 SMNVEV (reference sequence). Trimming removed 5 bases from V and 7 bases from J; junction bases left unmatched: 11. The chain's CDR3 is CASSPMVLAGGNGELFF. The CDR3, as DNA: TGTGCCAGCAGTCCCATGGTACTAGCGGGAGGTAACGGGGAGCTGTTTTTT.

This CDR3 reads CASSQSGTPSGANVLTF. Written as DNA, the CDR3 is TGCGCCAGCAGTCAATCCGGGACACCCTCTGGGGCCAACGTCCTGACTTTC. The gene calls are TRBV23-1 and TRBJ2-6, with D possibly TRBD1 on 6 matching bases. TRBV23-1 is labeled an ORF, and its function is uncertain. CDR3 length equals 17 residues. Trimming removed 0 bases from V and 0 bases from J, with 9 bases in between.

The table lists this clonotype with many counts. The chain is built from TRBV4-3 and TRBJ2-7; TRBD2 is a possible D gene (5 bases). The CDR3 is 15 residues long. Germline-derived CDR1 and CDR2 are LGHNA and YSLEER. V lost 0 bases, J lost 4 bases, and 13 bases lay in between. CDR3 amino acids: CASSQERDYVYEQYF. In DNA, the CDR3 is TGCGCCAGCAGCCAAGAGAGGGATTACGTATACGAGCAGTACTTC.

The rearrangement uses TRBV27 and TRBJ2-3; 11 nucleotides match TRBD2. V dropped 5 bases and J dropped 5; count of bases not matched to a gene: 27. The CDR3 has 22 residues. The V gene's germline CDR1 is MNHEY and CDR2 SMNVEV (reference sequence). CDR3 in DNA: TGTGCCAGCAGTGCCCGGGACAGCTTACTAGCGGGAGTCTGGGTAATCGAAGATACGCAGTATTTT. Its protein is CASSARDSLLAGVWVIEDTQYF.

In DNA, the CDR3 is TGTGCCAGCAGTTACTCGGAAACTAGCTCTGGAAACACCATATATTTT. Translating gives CASSYSETSSGNTIYF. This chain links TRBV6-5 with TRBJ1-3, with unresolved D. CDR1 is MNHEY and CDR2 is SVGAGI in the germline V gene. V lost 0 bases and J 0 bases, leaving 9 bases between the germline ends. The CDR3 is 16 amino acids.

The gene calls are TRBV28 and TRBJ2-1; D is possibly TRBD1 or TRBD2 (5 bases each). The CDR3 is 15 amino acids. Germline loops: CDR1 MDHEN, CDR2 SYDVKM. V lost 0 bases and J 9 bases, leaving 15 bases between the germline ends. CDR3 protein: CASSLWGTKHGEQFF. CDR3 bases: TGTGCCAGCAGTTTATGGGGGACCAAACATGGTGAGCAGTTCTTC.